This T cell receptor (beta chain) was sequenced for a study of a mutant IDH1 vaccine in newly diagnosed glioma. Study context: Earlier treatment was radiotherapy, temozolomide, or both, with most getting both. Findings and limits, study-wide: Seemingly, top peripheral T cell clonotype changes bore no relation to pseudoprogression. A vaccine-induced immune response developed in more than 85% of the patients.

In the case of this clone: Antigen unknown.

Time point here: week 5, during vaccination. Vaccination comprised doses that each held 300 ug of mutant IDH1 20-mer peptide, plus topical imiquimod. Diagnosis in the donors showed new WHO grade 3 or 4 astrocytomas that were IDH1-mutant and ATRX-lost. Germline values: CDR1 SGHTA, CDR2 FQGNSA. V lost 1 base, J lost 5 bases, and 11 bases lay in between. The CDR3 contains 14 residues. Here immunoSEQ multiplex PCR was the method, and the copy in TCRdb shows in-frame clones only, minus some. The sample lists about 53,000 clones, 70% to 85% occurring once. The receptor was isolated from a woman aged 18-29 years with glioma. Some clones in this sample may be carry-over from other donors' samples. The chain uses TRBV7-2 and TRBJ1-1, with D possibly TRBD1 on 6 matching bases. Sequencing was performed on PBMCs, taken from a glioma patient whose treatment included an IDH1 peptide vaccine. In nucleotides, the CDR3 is TGTGCCAGCAGCTTAGTAAACAGGGTAACTGAAGCTTTCTTT. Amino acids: CASSLVNRVTEAFF.